At least ten counts were recorded for the clone carrying this TCR beta chain. Germline V lookup: CDR1 SGHKS, CDR2 YYEKEE (reference sequence). The CDR3 is made up of 15 amino acids. V was shortened by 2 bases and J by 0 bases, with 9 bases between the two germline ends. Treatment given: PENTA 11 planned treatment interruption arm or continuous ART arm. This entry is derived from a study of HIV-infected children after antiretroviral therapy interruption. About the study: All children had CD4+ count above 500 and viral load below 50 copies/ml. Most participating children were previously exposed to EBV and CMV. Continuous-treatment samples came from weeks 0, 48 and 150.

RNA-based 3' RACE libraries used unique molecular identifiers. TCRdb fed the 3' RACE reads into MiXCR, producing one record per CDR3 protein. Of more than 85,000 distinct CDR3 sequences in the sample, roughly 6.7% are singletons; the top ten hold more than 0.95%. The receptor comes from a pool of human donors with HIV. Sequencing used CD45RA+ CD4+ T cells from PBMCs, pooled from several time points, obtained from a donor given antiretroviral therapy, either interrupted or continuous. Subset meaning: naive CD4+ CD45RA+ CD45RO- T cells. The J gene is TRBJ1-5, the V gene TRBV5-5, with unresolved D. The CDR3 nucleotides are TGTGCCAGCAGCTTCGGTTCACTTAGCAATCAGCCCCAGCATTTT. Protein: CASSFGSLSNQPQHF.